These 29 T cell receptor beta chains share one sample of origin, sequenced in a study of blood T cell repertoires in COVID-19. Sequencing used immunoSEQ multiplex PCR; TCRdb keeps in-frame clones, though not all of them. The sample yields 400,000 or so clones, around 89% seen once. What was sequenced was PBMCs or T cells enriched from blood (not recorded which). These receptor sequences come from a man aged 30 to 39 who had recovered from COVID-19.

The chain is built from TRBV18 and TRBJ1-2, with TRBD1 matching 7 bases. The germline V gene encodes CDR1 KGHSH and CDR2 LQKENI. Losses at the gene ends were 4 bases for V and 3 bases for J; bases not matched to a gene: 5. The CDR3 runs to 14 residues. CDR3 protein: CASSLRTGDYGYTF. CDR3 nucleotides: TGTGCCAGCTCACTGAGGACAGGAGACTATGGCTACACCTTC.

V usage is TRBV6-5 and J usage is TRBJ2-7, with 9 nucleotides matching TRBD1. V was pared by 6 bases and J by 4 bases, with 7 bases of the junction left unmatched. The CDR3 runs to 14 residues. CDR1 MNHEY and CDR2 SVGAGI come from the germline V gene. CDR3 nucleotide sequence: TGTGCCAGCAGCTCCGGGACAGGGACGTACGAGCAGTACTTC. This gives the protein CASSSGTGTYEQYF.

V is TRBV27 and J is TRBJ2-7, with 8 positions matching TRBD1. The CDR3 runs 16 residues. V lost 6 bases to trimming and J lost 4 bases; unmatched junction nucleotides: 14. Germline CDR1 is MNHEY and CDR2 is SMNVEV (reference sequence). CDR3 sequence: CASRRGTGTGFYEQYF. CDR3 DNA sequence: TGTGCCAGCAGAAGAGGAACCGGGACAGGATTTTACGAGCAGTACTTC.

This clone was seen a single time. The chain combines TRBV7-9 with TRBJ2-7, with a possible D match to TRBD1 (8 bases). CDR1 SEHNR and CDR2 FQNEAQ come from the germline V gene (reference sequence). Trimming pared 2 bases from V and 2 bases from J, leaving 16 bases between. The CDR3 contains 16 residues. The CDR3 sequence: CASSLNKQGGTYEQYF. The CDR3 nucleotides are TGTGCCAGCAGCTTAAATAAACAGGGGGGGACCTACGAGCAGTACTTC. Full variable domain (outside the CDR3, taken from reference TRBV7-9 and TRBJ2-7): DTGVSQNPRHKITKRGQNVTFRCDPISEHNRLYWYRQTLGQGPEFLTYFQNEAQLEKSRLLSDRFSAERPKGSFSTLEIQRTEQGDSAMYLCASSLNKQGGTYEQYFGPGTRLTVT.

Points on this clone: The DNA is left out, because the CDR3 cannot be placed on it with certainty; the CDR3 is given as TCRdb lists it. The chain combines TRBV7-8 with TRBJ1-1. Germline CDR1 and CDR2: SGHVS and FQNEAQ. A total of 13 residues make up the CDR3, ends included. CDR3 in amino acids: CASSLVFGEGSFF.

The chain carries TRBV6-5 and TRBJ2-1, with D possibly matching TRBD1 (5 bases). Trimming removed 5 bases at V and 4 bases at J, with 9 bases between. Germline assignment: CDR1 MNHEY and CDR2 SVGAGI. There are 13 residues in the CDR3. CDR3: CASSRRQYNEQFF. The CDR3 coding sequence is TGTGCCAGCAGTCGCCGACAGTACAATGAGCAGTTCTTC.

The chain links TRBV29-1 to TRBJ1-3, with D possibly being TRBD1 (5 bases). Germline V gene lookup returns CDR1 SQVTM and CDR2 ANQGSEA. Trimming cost V 3 bases and J 4 bases, with 13 bases left between them. CDR3 length: 14 residues. The CDR3 reads CSVDIGGRGNTIYF. The CDR3 coding sequence is TGCAGCGTTGATATTGGGGGGAGAGGAAACACCATATATTTT.

V is TRBV27 and J is TRBJ2-5, with 7 bases lining up with TRBD1. CDR3 length equals 17 residues. Germline values: CDR1 MNHEY, CDR2 SMNVEV (reference sequence). V gave up 1 base and J gave up 5 bases; unmatched junction bases: 13. The CDR3 DNA sequence: TGTGCCAGCAGTTTATTGGGGGTAAACAGGGGTTGGGAGACCCAGTACTTC. Its translation is CASSLLGVNRGWETQYF.

This chain joins TRBV19 and TRBJ2-6; D gene uncertain. V lost 5 bases and J 1 base, leaving 6 bases between the germline ends. Germline CDR1 is LNHDA and CDR2 is SQIVND (reference sequence). This CDR3 has 14 residues. The CDR3 loop reads CASSQQSGANVLTF. In nucleotides, the CDR3 is TGTGCCAGTAGTCAACAATCTGGGGCCAACGTCCTGACTTTC.

The genes are TRBV11-2 and TRBJ1-3; the match to TRBD1 covers 9 bases. With V trimmed by 3 bases and J by 7 bases, 19 bases remained unmatched. Germline CDR1 reads SGHAT; CDR2 reads FQNNGV. The CDR3 is 19 amino acids. CDR3 loop: CASSFFVDRGRQRWNTIYF. DNA for the CDR3: TGTGCCAGCAGCTTTTTCGTGGACAGGGGACGACAAAGGTGGAACACCATATATTTT.

The chain employs TRBV28 and TRBJ1-2, with a tentative D call TRBD1 (5 bases). The CDR3 has 15 residues. In germline, CDR1 is MDHEN, CDR2 SYDVKM. V was clipped by 4 bases and J by 1 base, with 13 bases between them. This chain's CDR3 is CASSSGGANNYGYTF. Written as DNA, the CDR3 is TGTGCCAGCAGTTCAGGAGGGGCCAATAACTATGGCTACACCTTC.

The chain is built from TRBV15 and TRBJ1-4, with D possibly matching TRBD1 (5 bases). The CDR3 totals 16 residues. Germline V gene sequence: CDR1 LNHNV, CDR2 YYDKDF (reference sequence). Trimming cost V 0 bases and J 7 bases, with 15 bases left between them. CDR3 protein: CATSRDPGGEGEKLFF. The CDR3, as DNA: TGTGCCACCAGCAGAGACCCCGGGGGAGAGGGTGAAAAACTGTTTTTT.

The V call is TRBV18, the J call TRBJ1-4; 12 bases are shared with TRBD1. With V trimmed by 3 bases and J by 8 bases, 4 bases remained unmatched. Germline-derived CDR1 and CDR2 are KGHSH and LQKENI. This CDR3 is 15 amino acids long. Written as DNA, the CDR3 is TGTGCCAGCTCACCGGGACAGGGGGCTGAAGAAAAACTGTTTTTT. Protein: CASSPGQGAEEKLFF.

The V call is TRBV29-1, the J call TRBJ2-7, with a possible D match to TRBD2 (5 bases). CDR1 SQVTM and CDR2 ANQGSEA come from the germline V gene. The CDR3 has 12 amino acids. Trimming took 3 bases from V and 6 from J, leaving 12 bases between them. The CDR3 here is CSVDREGREQYF. Written as DNA, the CDR3 is TGCAGCGTTGACCGGGAAGGGCGCGAGCAGTACTTC.

V usage is TRBV11-3 and J usage is TRBJ2-5; 7 bases align to TRBD1. CDR1 is SGHNT and CDR2 is YENEEA in the germline V gene. J gave up 4 bases and V 1 base, and 9 bases lay outside the gene matches. The CDR3 is made up of 16 amino acids. The CDR3 DNA is TGTGCCAGCAGCTTAGCCATCGACGGGACAGCAGAGACCCAGTACTTC. This codes for CASSLAIDGTAETQYF.

A single count supports this clone. The rearrangement joins TRBV28 to TRBJ1-3; 10 bases are shared with TRBD1. Germline CDR1 MDHEN, CDR2 SYDVKM. CDR3 length equals 15 residues. The trim removed 5 bases at V and 3 bases at J, leaving 4 bases unmatched. CDR3 DNA: TGTGCCAGCAGTCTAGGACAGGGGGATGGAAACACCATATATTTT. Protein product: CASSLGQGDGNTIYF.

Written as DNA, the CDR3 is TGCAGCGTGCGTCTGAGGGATGAGCAGTTCTTC. This sequence encodes CSVRLRDEQFF. The chain recombines TRBV29-1 with TRBJ2-1, with D possibly matching TRBD2 (5 bases). The V gene lost 6 bases and the J gene lost 8 bases, with 11 bases spanning the gap. The CDR3 covers 11 residues. Germline V gene sequence: CDR1 SQVTM, CDR2 ANQGSEA.

Concerning this clone: Other DNA sequences in the same sample also yield this CDR3. The V gene is TRBV4-2, the J gene TRBJ1-5, with D possibly being TRBD1 (6 bases). The CDR3 length is 13 residues. V was cut by 0 bases and J by 7 bases, with 7 bases left in between. Germline loops: CDR1 LGHNA, CDR2 YNFKEQ. The CDR3 sequence is CASSQDQGQPQHF. CDR3 sequence (DNA): TGTGCCAGCAGCCAAGATCAGGGGCAGCCCCAGCATTTT.

The chain links TRBV12-5 to TRBJ2-7; D is perhaps TRBD1 (6 bases). Trimming stripped 5 bases from V and 6 bases from J, with 17 bases between. This CDR3 has 14 amino acids. Germline V gene data show CDR1 as LGHNT and CDR2 as FRNRAP. This CDR3 reads CASGPGQYRGEQYF. The DNA for the CDR3 is TGTGCTAGTGGTCCCGGACAGTATCGGGGCGAGCAGTACTTC.

The rearrangement joins TRBV29-1 to TRBJ2-5, with 11 bases matching TRBD2. Looked up from germline, CDR1 is SQVTM and CDR2 is ANQGSEA. Unmatched junction bases numbered 5, after V lost 2 bases and J lost 0 bases. The CDR3 loop spans 16 amino acids. The CDR3 reads CSVEKIAGGYQETQYF. The CDR3, as DNA: TGCAGCGTTGAAAAAATAGCGGGAGGGTACCAAGAGACCCAGTACTTC.

With regard to this clone: Germline is not matched at one junction end, which may reflect a read error. The chain recombines TRBV5-6 with TRBJ1-1; 7 bases agree with TRBD1. Germline assignment: CDR1 SGHDT and CDR2 YYEEEE. CDR3 length equals 17 residues. The CDR3: CASTLRVGDRLYTEAFF. In nucleotides, the CDR3 is TGTGCCAGCACCTTGAGGGTCGGGGACAGACTCTACACTGAAGCTTTCTTT.

The CDR3 sequence: CASSQGQSTYEQYF. DNA of the CDR3: TGCGCCAGCAGCCAAGGGCAATCCACCTACGAGCAGTACTTC. The rearrangement joins TRBV4-1 to TRBJ2-7, with D unresolved. The CDR3 spans 14 residues. CDR1 MGHRA and CDR2 YSYEKL come from the germline V gene. Trimming cost V 1 base and J 2 bases, with 9 bases left between them.

The rearrangement uses TRBV24-1 and TRBJ1-2; 7 positions match TRBD1. CDR3 length equals 15 residues. Germline CDR1 is KGHDR and CDR2 is SFDVKD. The trim removed 9 bases at V and 7 bases at J, leaving 16 bases unmatched. The CDR3 DNA is TGTGCCACCTCCCGAATCCGAGACAGGGAGGCTGGCTACACCTTC. Its translation is CATSRIRDREAGYTF.

This clone has only one observation. The V gene is TRBV6-2 or TRBV6-3, the J gene TRBJ1-2, with TRBD1 identical over 7 bases. The trim removed 0 bases at V and 6 bases at J, leaving 1 base unmatched. CDR1 is MNHEY and CDR2 is SVGEGT in the germline V gene. CDR3 length: 13 residues. The CDR3 loop is CASSYSGQDGYTF. The CDR3 bases are TGTGCCAGCAGTTACTCTGGACAGGATGGCTACACCTTC.

The chain has TRBV6-5 and TRBJ1-6; 7 bases line up with TRBD1. This CDR3 comprises 14 residues. V was pared by 6 bases and J by 8 bases, with 7 bases of the junction left unmatched. Germline V gene lookup returns CDR1 MNHEY and CDR2 SVGAGI. The CDR3 DNA reads TGTGCCAGCAGGGCCGGGACAGACTATTCACCCCTCCACTTT. This sequence encodes CASRAGTDYSPLHF.

This chain uses TRBV18 with TRBJ2-1, with TRBD2 matching 14 bases. Unmatched junction bases numbered 6, after V lost 0 bases and J lost 11 bases. The length of the CDR3 is 16 residues. The germline V gene encodes CDR1 KGHSH and CDR2 LQKENI. The CDR3 DNA reads as TGTGCCAGCTCACCACCGGGACTAGCGGGAGCTTACAAGCAGTTCTTC. It translates to CASSPPGLAGAYKQFF.

The chain joins TRBV2 to TRBJ1-4, with D uncertain. Germline lookup yields CDR1 SNHLY and CDR2 FYNNEI. The V end was cut by 7 bases, the J end by 6 bases, with 6 bases between. CDR3 length equals 11 residues. For the CDR3, the DNA is TGTGCCAGCACTTCCTATGAAAAACTGTTTTTT. Translation: CASTSYEKLFF.

The chain joins TRBV5-1 to TRBJ2-2; 8 bases agree with TRBD2. J lost 3 bases, V lost 3 bases, and 16 bases had no gene match. In germline, CDR1 is SGHRS, CDR2 YFSETQ. There are 19 residues in the CDR3. DNA for the CDR3: TGCGCCAGCAGCTACGGGACTAGTTACGGGAGAAAGGACACCGGGGAGCTGTTTTTT. Protein: CASSYGTSYGRKDTGELFF.

Comments on this clone: Other DNA sequences in this specimen translate into the identical CDR3. V usage is TRBV5-1 and J usage is TRBJ2-5, with 8 nucleotides matching TRBD2. This CDR3 contains 14 residues. Germline values: CDR1 SGHRS, CDR2 YFSETQ. V shed 0 bases, J shed 5 bases, and the junction held 3 bases outside the gene matches. For the CDR3, the DNA is TGCGCCAGCAGCTTGGTTTCGGGAGGGGAGACCCAGTACTTC. Its translation: CASSLVSGGETQYF.